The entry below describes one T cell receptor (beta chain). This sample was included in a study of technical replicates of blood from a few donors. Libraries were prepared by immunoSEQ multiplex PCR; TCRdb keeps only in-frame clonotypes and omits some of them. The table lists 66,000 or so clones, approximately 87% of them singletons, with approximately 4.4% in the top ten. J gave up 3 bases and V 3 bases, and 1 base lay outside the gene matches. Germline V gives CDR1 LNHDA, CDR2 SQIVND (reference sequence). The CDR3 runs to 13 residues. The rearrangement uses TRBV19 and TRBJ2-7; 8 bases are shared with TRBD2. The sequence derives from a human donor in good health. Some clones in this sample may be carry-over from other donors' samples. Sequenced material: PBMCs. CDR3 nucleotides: TGTGCCAGTAGTATCCGGGGGGGCTACGAGCAGTACTTC. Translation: CASSIRGGYEQYF.